Below are 18 T cell receptor beta chains sequenced from a single sample in a study of tumor-infiltrating lymphocytes in oesophageal squamous cell carcinoma listed by TCRdb under 2016. The protocol used for the library was PCR. Sequencing was carried out with an Illumina HiSeq 2000. The public reads were reprocessed in TCRdb via fastp at Q25 and MiXCR, keeping in-frame beta chains. Here each entry gathers all rows of one CDR3 protein and keeps the most common genes and DNA. The sample records about 17,000 distinct CDR3 sequences, 42% of which are singletons. The ten largest clonotypes hold roughly 20% of the sample. Sequencing used normal esophageal tissue next to the tumor. Source of these receptors: a female donor with esophageal squamous cell carcinoma.

A few counts support this clonotype. This rearrangement joins TRBV6-1 to TRBJ2-6; D gene ambiguous. The length of the CDR3 is 13 residues. Trimming shortened V by 7 bases and J by 4 bases, and 8 bases separated the two germline ends. The germline CDR1 and CDR2 sequences are MNHNS and SASEGT. The CDR3, as DNA: TGTGCCAGCACCGCTTCCGGGGCCAACGTCCTGACTTTC. Translation: CASTASGANVLTF.

This clonotype was seen repeatedly, ten times or more. V gene TRBV24-1 combines with J gene TRBJ2-7; D unclear. V lost 2 bases, J lost 2 bases, and 6 bases lay in between. This CDR3 contains 13 residues. Germline V gives CDR1 KGHDR, CDR2 SFDVKD. CDR3 in DNA: TGTGCCACCAGTGATTCCACAGCCTACGAGCAGTACTTC. Amino acids: CATSDSTAYEQYF.

This clonotype appeared many times. The rearrangement uses TRBV19 and TRBJ1-4; TRBD1 is a possible D gene (6 bases). The V end lost 3 bases, the J end lost 8 bases, and 13 bases lay between the germline ends. The CDR3 loop spans 14 amino acids. Germline V CDR1 and CDR2: LNHDA, SQIVND (reference sequence). This CDR3 is CASSIRQGNEKLFF. The CDR3 bases are TGTGCCAGTAGTATCCGGCAGGGGAACGAAAAACTGTTTTTT.

This clonotype ranks as medium-sized. The genes are TRBV27 and TRBJ2-7; 8 bases agree with TRBD1. Germline lookup yields CDR1 MNHEY and CDR2 SMNVEV (reference sequence). The junction had 10 bases not matched to a gene; V was cut back by 6 bases and J by 3 bases. There are 15 residues in the CDR3. The CDR3 coding sequence is TGTGCCAGCAGACCTACTAGGGACAGGTACTACGAGCAGTACTTC. Its protein product is CASRPTRDRYYEQYF.

This clonotype was recorded at least ten times. The chain uses TRBV5-1 and TRBJ2-7; 7 bases line up with TRBD2. The CDR3 runs to 13 residues. Germline V gene sequence: CDR1 SGHRS, CDR2 YFSETQ. V dropped 4 bases and J dropped 5; count of bases not matched to a gene: 6. The CDR3 DNA follows: TGCGCCAGCAGCCCGAACCGGGGGGACGAGCAGTACTTC. Its protein is CASSPNRGDEQYF.

The rearrangement joins TRBV11-2 to TRBJ2-3; D perhaps matches TRBD1 (5 bases). The CDR3 spans 13 residues. Germline CDR1 and CDR2: SGHAT and FQNNGV. Trimming took 5 bases from V and 4 from J, leaving 10 bases between them. DNA of the CDR3: TGTGCCAGCAGCAAGGGGTGGGCAGATACGCAGTATTTT. Translated, it gives CASSKGWADTQYF.

This chain joins TRBV19 and TRBJ2-5; 11 nucleotides align to TRBD2. CDR3 length equals 17 residues. Trimming took 7 bases from V and 11 from J; bases not matched to a gene: 21. Germline values: CDR1 LNHDA, CDR2 SQIVND (reference sequence). The CDR3 nucleotides read TGTGCCAGTAACACCGTCTCTACTAGCGGGAGTTACTATGAGCAGTACTTC. It encodes CASNTVSTSGSYYEQYF.

With respect to this clonotype: One end of the junction varies from germline; a read error may be responsible. This chain links TRBV6-9 with TRBJ1-3; D perhaps matches TRBD1 (5 bases). The length of the CDR3 is 15 residues. Germline V gives CDR1 MNHGY, CDR2 SVAAGI. The CDR3 protein is CASSSRQISGNTVYF. CDR3 bases: TGTGCCAGCAGTTCCCGACAGATCTCTGGAAACACCGTATATTTT.

This clonotype came up a few times. The CDR3 DNA reads TGTGCCAGCTCACCAGACGGGTACAATGAGCAGTTCTTC. This codes for CASSPDGYNEQFF. The chain joins TRBV18 to TRBJ2-4, with D unclear. Near its end, the DNA agrees better with TRBJ2-1, so the J call may be wrong. Germline V CDR1 and CDR2: KGHSH, LQKENI. The CDR3 is 13 residues long.

The chain has TRBV6-8 and TRBJ2-3; perhaps D is TRBD1 or TRBD2 (6 bases each). The V gene's germline CDR1 is MNHGY and CDR2 SAAAGT. The CDR3 is 16 residues long. The germline V and J ends were trimmed by 3 bases and 2 bases, with 15 bases remaining between them. The CDR3 region is CASSYIKGEDTDTQYF. CDR3 sequence (DNA): TGTGCCAGCAGTTATATTAAGGGGGAGGACACAGATACGCAGTATTTT.

This chain links TRBV7-2 with TRBJ2-1; D gene uncertain. The DNA end lines up better with TRBJ1-2; the J call may be wrong. Germline values: CDR1 SGHTA, CDR2 FQGNSA. The CDR3 sequence is 12 residues long. The CDR3 DNA is TGTGCCAGCAGTTCGACTAACTATGGCTACACCTTC. Translating it yields CASSSTNYGYTF.

This clonotype was counted ten times or more. The chain recombines TRBV5-5 with TRBJ1-1, with a weak D call TRBD1 (5 bases). Germline V gene lookup returns CDR1 SGHKS and CDR2 YYEKEE (reference sequence). This CDR3 spans 17 amino acids. Trimming cost V 2 bases and J 6 bases, with 23 bases left between them. Here the CDR3 reads CASSFWFPGREYAEAFF. Written as DNA, the CDR3 is TGTGCCAGCAGCTTTTGGTTCCCCGGCAGGGAGTATGCTGAAGCTTTCTTT.

This chain uses TRBV28 with TRBJ2-3, with D perhaps matching TRBD1 or TRBD2 (5 bases each). The DNA end is more similar to TRBJ2-7, so the J call may be wrong. The CDR3 runs to 14 residues. Germline V gene lookup returns CDR1 MDHEN and CDR2 SYDVKM. As DNA, the CDR3 is TGTGCCAGCAGTCTCGGGACCACTATCTACGAGCAGTACTTC. Protein: CASSLGTTIYEQYF.

V usage is TRBV7-3 and J usage is TRBJ2-7; TRBD2 aligns across 7 bases. The DNA end lines up better with TRBJ2-1; the J call may be wrong. The CDR3 is 15 amino acids. Looked up from germline, CDR1 is SGHTA and CDR2 is FQGTGA. The CDR3 nucleotides are TGTGCCAGCAGCTTATTCCCCGGGGGGACCGATGAGCAGTTCTTC. Residues: CASSLFPGGTDEQFF.

This clonotype turned up a few times. Lacking the conserved final phenylalanine or tryptophan, this CDR3 likely reflects a read error. The DNA is left out, because the CDR3 cannot be placed on it with certainty; the CDR3 is given as TCRdb lists it. This chain joins TRBV12-3 or TRBV12-4 and TRBJ2-1; no check of the table's D call, TRBD1, against the DNA was made. The CDR3 is made up of 16 amino acids, end residues included. The CDR3 loop is CASSMRTGGTSNTFGS.

In the case of this clonotype: A single base separates this from a much larger clone, so it may be a read error. The chain carries TRBV4-3 and TRBJ1-2, with a weak D call TRBD1 (5 bases). V lost 4 bases and J lost 7, with 19 bases in between. The V gene's germline CDR1 is LGHNA and CDR2 YSLEER. CDR3 size: 15 residues. DNA for the CDR3: TGCGCCAGCAGCCCGGGACGGGGCAAAGGCGGTGGCTACACCTTC. Translated, it gives CASSPGRGKGGGYTF.

This clonotype has ten or more counts. This rearrangement joins TRBV27 to TRBJ1-2; a weak D match, TRBD1 (5 bases). V was cut by 2 bases and J by 5 bases, with 9 bases left in between. This CDR3 comprises 13 residues. Germline V CDR1 and CDR2: MNHEY, SMNVEV (reference sequence). The CDR3 bases are TGTGCCAGCAGTTTAGCAGGGAAGTATGGCTACACCTTC. Its translation is CASSLAGKYGYTF.

In this sample, this clonotype turned up a few times. The genes are TRBV6-1 and TRBJ1-2, with 7 positions matching TRBD1. The closer fit of TRBJ2-7 to the DNA end suggests the J call may be wrong. The CDR3 has 15 amino acids. Germline CDR1 is MNHNS and CDR2 is SASEGT. The DNA for the CDR3 is TGTGCCAGCAGAACCCTGACAGGGTCACCCTACGAGCAGTACTTC. Protein product: CASRTLTGSPYEQYF.